This is a list of T cell receptor beta chains from one sample in a study of cytomegalovirus exposure and HLA in healthy donors. The method was immunoSEQ multiplex PCR; TCRdb's version includes in-frame clones alone and lacks a portion of them. The sample consists of more than 130,000 clones, over 70% of them appearing once. The source material was PBMCs. The source of these receptors is a male donor in good health and CMV-seronegative. Both conserved end residues are part of each CDR3. D genes are given only for firm matches. Clone size is not always given. Where it is, it says once, few, many or a class for expanded clones.

clone_size: few
j_call: TRBJ1-4
d_call: TRBD1
v_call: TRBV4-1
cdr3_aa: CASSQDREEDEKLFF
cdr3_nt: TGCGCCAGCAGCCAGGACAGGGAAGAAGATGAAAAACTGTTTTTT

clone_size: -
j_call: TRBJ1-6
d_call: -
v_call: TRBV9
cdr3_aa: CASSVVGAGKPLHF
cdr3_nt: TGTGCCAGCAGCGTAGTTGGGGCAGGGAAACCCCTCCACTTT

clone_size: -
j_call: TRBJ1-5
d_call: TRBD1
v_call: TRBV5-1
cdr3_aa: CASSLEGTGGQPQHF
cdr3_nt: TGCGCCAGCAGCTTGGAGGGGACAGGGGGCCAGCCCCAGCATTTT

clone_size: few
j_call: TRBJ2-7
d_call: TRBD2
v_call: TRBV15
cdr3_aa: CATSTSGGHEQYF
cdr3_nt: TGTGCCACCAGCACTAGCGGGGGCCACGAGCAGTACTTC

clone_size: -
j_call: TRBJ2-3
d_call: -
v_call: TRBV25-1
cdr3_aa: CASSDPRGTDTQYF
cdr3_nt: TGTGCCAGCAGTGACCCCCGGGGCACAGATACGCAGTATTTT

clone_size: once
j_call: TRBJ2-1
d_call: -
v_call: TRBV7-8
cdr3_aa: CASSPQGTMGQFF
cdr3_nt: TGTGCCAGCAGCCCCCAGGGTACCATGGGTCAGTTCTTC

clone_size: few
j_call: TRBJ2-2
d_call: -
v_call: TRBV6-5
cdr3_aa: CASSPPYTGELFF
cdr3_nt: TGTGCCAGCAGCCCTCCTTACACCGGGGAGCTGTTTTTT

clone_size: -
j_call: TRBJ1-1
d_call: -
v_call: TRBV19
cdr3_aa: CASSVWGRENTEAFF
cdr3_nt: TGTGCCAGTAGTGTGTGGGGCAGGGAGAACACTGAAGCTTTCTTT

clone_size: -
j_call: TRBJ2-7
d_call: TRBD1
v_call: TRBV7-8
cdr3_aa: CASRRRTGTYEQYF
cdr3_nt: TGTGCCAGCAGACGACGGACAGGGACCTACGAGCAGTACTTC

clone_size: -
j_call: TRBJ1-1
d_call: -
v_call: TRBV5-1
cdr3_aa: CASSLYGYRDTEAFF
cdr3_nt: TGCGCCAGCAGCTTGTACGGGTACCGAGACACTGAAGCTTTCTTT

clone_size: -
j_call: TRBJ2-7
d_call: TRBD1
v_call: TRBV6-5
cdr3_aa: CASSLPGTGVEQYF
cdr3_nt: TGTGCCAGCAGCCTTCCCGGGACAGGGGTCGAGCAGTACTTC

clone_size: -
j_call: TRBJ1-1
d_call: TRBD1
v_call: TRBV6-5
cdr3_aa: CSSSYSGTGITEAFF
cdr3_nt: TGTTCCAGCAGTTACTCGGGGACAGGGATCACTGAAGCTTTCTTT

clone_size: -
j_call: TRBJ2-1
d_call: -
v_call: TRBV7-6
cdr3_aa: CASSAGGTATNEQFF
cdr3_nt: TGTGCCAGCAGCGCGGGCGGGACAGCGACCAATGAGCAGTTCTTC

clone_size: once
j_call: TRBJ2-6
d_call: -
v_call: TRBV7-9
cdr3_aa: CSSKAGVGANVLTF
cdr3_nt: TGTTCCAGCAAGGCCGGGGTTGGGGCCAACGTCCTGACTTTC

clone_size: -
j_call: TRBJ1-1
d_call: -
v_call: TRBV6-1
cdr3_aa: CASSLDREAFF
cdr3_nt: TGTGCCAGCAGCCTAGACAGGGAAGCTTTCTTT

clone_size: -
j_call: TRBJ2-7
d_call: -
v_call: TRBV7-2
cdr3_aa: CASSLVATVSYEQYF
cdr3_nt: TGTGCCAGCAGCTTAGTTGCGACTGTTTCCTACGAGCAGTACTTC

clone_size: -
j_call: TRBJ1-2
d_call: -
v_call: TRBV9
cdr3_aa: CASSVEGAAGYTF
cdr3_nt: TGTGCCAGCAGCGTAGAGGGAGCAGCTGGCTACACCTTC

clone_size: -
j_call: TRBJ1-2
d_call: -
v_call: TRBV27
cdr3_aa: CASSLSEDYGYTF
cdr3_nt: TGTGCCAGCAGTTTATCGGAGGACTATGGCTACACCTTC

clone_size: -
j_call: TRBJ1-5
d_call: TRBD1
v_call: TRBV19
cdr3_aa: CASSKTGGGQPQHF
cdr3_nt: TGTGCCAGTAGTAAAACAGGGGGCGGTCAGCCCCAGCATTTT

clone_size: -
j_call: TRBJ2-3
d_call: -
v_call: TRBV30
cdr3_aa: CAWSEGQSTDTQYF
cdr3_nt: TGTGCCTGGAGCGAAGGACAGAGCACAGATACGCAGTATTTT

clone_size: -
j_call: TRBJ2-1
d_call: -
v_call: TRBV11-2
cdr3_aa: CASSLDWTEQFF
cdr3_nt: TGTGCCAGCAGCTTAGATTGGACAGAGCAGTTCTTC

clone_size: once
j_call: TRBJ1-1
d_call: -
v_call: TRBV5-1
cdr3_aa: CASSLGGIGAEAFF
cdr3_nt: TGCGCCAGCAGCTTGGGAGGGATCGGGGCTGAAGCTTTCTTT